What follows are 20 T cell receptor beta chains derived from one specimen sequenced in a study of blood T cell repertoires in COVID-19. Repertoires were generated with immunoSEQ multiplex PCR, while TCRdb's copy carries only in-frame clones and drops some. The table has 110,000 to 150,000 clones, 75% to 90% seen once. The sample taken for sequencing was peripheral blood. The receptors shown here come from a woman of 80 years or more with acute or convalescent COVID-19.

The DNA of the CDR3 is TGTGCCAGTAGAGAAGGGACTAGCGGGACTGGGGAGCAGTACTTC. Translated, it gives CASREGTSGTGEQYF. This chain connects TRBV19 to TRBJ2-7; 13 bases are shared with TRBD2. The germline CDR1 and CDR2 sequences are LNHDA and SQIVND (reference sequence). This CDR3 comprises 15 residues. V shed 6 bases, J shed 7 bases, and the junction held 9 bases outside the gene matches.

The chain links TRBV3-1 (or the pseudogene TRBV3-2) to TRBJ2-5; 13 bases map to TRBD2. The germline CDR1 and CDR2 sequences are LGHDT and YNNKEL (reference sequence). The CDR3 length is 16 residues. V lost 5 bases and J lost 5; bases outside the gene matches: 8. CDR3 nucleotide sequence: TGTGCCAGCAGCGTAACTAGCGGGAGGGCCTGGGAGACCCAGTACTTC. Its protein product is CASSVTSGRAWETQYF.

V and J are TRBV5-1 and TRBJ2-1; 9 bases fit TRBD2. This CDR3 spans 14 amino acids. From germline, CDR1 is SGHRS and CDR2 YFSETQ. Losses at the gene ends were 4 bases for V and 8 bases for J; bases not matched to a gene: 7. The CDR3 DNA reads TGCGCCAGCAGCCCAGCGGGGGGTGTCTATGAGCAGTTCTTC. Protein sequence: CASSPAGGVYEQFF.

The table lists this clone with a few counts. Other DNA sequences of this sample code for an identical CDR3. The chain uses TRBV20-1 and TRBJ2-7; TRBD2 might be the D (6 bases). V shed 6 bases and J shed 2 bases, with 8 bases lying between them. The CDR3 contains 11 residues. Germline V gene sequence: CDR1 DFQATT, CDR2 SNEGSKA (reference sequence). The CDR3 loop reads CSAREAYEQYF. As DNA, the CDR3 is TGCAGTGCCAGGGAGGCCTACGAGCAGTACTTC.

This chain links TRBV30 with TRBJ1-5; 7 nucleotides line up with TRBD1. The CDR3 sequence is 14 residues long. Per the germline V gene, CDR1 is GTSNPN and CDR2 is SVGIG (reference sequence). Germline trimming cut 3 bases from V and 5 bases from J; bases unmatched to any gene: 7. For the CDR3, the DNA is TGTGCCTGGAGGCCTAGGGGGCCCTATCAGCCCCAGCATTTT. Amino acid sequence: CAWRPRGPYQPQHF.

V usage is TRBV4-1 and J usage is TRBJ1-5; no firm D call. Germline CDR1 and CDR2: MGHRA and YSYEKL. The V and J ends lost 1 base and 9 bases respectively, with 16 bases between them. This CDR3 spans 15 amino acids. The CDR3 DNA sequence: TGCGCCAGCAGCCAAGCTTACTATTCCATAAGGCCCCAGCATTTT. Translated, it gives CASSQAYYSIRPQHF.

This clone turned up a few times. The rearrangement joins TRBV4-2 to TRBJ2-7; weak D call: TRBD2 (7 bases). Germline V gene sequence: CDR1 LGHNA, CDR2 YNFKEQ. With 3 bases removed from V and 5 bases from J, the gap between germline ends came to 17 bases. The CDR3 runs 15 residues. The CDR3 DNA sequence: TGTGCCAGCAGCCAGAGGGGGGGCTTTGACCACGAGCAGTACTTC. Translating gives CASSQRGGFDHEQYF.

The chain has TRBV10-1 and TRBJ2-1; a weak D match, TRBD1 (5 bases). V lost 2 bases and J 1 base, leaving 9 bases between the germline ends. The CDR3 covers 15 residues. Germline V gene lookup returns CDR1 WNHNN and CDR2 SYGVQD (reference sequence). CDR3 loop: CASSETGASYNEQFF. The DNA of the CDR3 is TGCGCCAGCAGTGAGACAGGTGCGTCCTACAATGAGCAGTTCTTC.

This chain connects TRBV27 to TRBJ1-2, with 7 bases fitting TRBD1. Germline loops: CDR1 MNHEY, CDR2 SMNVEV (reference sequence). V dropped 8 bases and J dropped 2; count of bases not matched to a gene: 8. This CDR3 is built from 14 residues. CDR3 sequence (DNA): TGTGCCAGCGCCTACAGGGGTCCAAACTATGGCTACACCTTC. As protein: CASAYRGPNYGYTF.

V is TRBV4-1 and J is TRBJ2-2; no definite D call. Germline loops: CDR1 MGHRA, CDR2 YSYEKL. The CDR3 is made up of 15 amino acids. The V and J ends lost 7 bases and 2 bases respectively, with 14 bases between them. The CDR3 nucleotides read TGCGCCAGCACCCCCTGGTGGCCAAACACCGGGGAGCTGTTTTTT. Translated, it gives CASTPWWPNTGELFF.

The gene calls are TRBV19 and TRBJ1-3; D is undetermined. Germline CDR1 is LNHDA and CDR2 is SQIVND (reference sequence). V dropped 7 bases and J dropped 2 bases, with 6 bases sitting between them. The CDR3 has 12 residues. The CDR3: CASTTAGNTIYF. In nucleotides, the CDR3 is TGTGCCAGTACCACAGCTGGAAACACCATATATTTT.

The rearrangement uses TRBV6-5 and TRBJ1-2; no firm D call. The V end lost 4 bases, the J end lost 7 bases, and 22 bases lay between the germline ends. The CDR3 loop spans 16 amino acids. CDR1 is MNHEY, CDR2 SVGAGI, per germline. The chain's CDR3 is CASSFLDRGIFGGYTF. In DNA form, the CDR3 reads TGTGCCAGCAGTTTCTTAGACCGAGGTATCTTTGGTGGCTACACCTTC.

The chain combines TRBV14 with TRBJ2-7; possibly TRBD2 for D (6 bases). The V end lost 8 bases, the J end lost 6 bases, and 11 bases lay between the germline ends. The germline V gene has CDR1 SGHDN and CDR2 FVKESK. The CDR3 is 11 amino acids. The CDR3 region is CASGGFGEQYF. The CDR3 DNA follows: TGTGCCAGCGGGGGGTTCGGCGAGCAGTACTTC.

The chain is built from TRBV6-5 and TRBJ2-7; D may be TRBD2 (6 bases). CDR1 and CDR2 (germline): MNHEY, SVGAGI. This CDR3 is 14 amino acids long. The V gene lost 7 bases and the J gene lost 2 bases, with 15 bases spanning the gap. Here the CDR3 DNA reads TGTGCCAGCAAAGATAGCGGAACCACCTACGAGCAGTACTTC. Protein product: CASKDSGTTYEQYF.

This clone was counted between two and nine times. This CDR3 reads CASSLAGGGTDTQYF. CDR3 sequence (DNA): TGTGCCAGCAGCCTAGCGGGAGGGGGCACAGATACGCAGTATTTT. The chain recombines TRBV5-5 with TRBJ2-3, with 12 bases fitting TRBD2. V was clipped by 4 bases and J by 1 base; unmatched bases: 1. CDR3 length equals 15 residues. Germline CDR1 and CDR2: SGHKS and YYEKEE (reference sequence).

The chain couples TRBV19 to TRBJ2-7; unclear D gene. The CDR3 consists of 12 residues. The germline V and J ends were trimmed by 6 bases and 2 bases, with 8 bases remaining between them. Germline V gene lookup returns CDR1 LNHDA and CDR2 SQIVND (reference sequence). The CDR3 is CASSSSPYEQYF. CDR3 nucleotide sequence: TGTGCCAGTAGCTCCTCTCCCTACGAGCAGTACTTC.

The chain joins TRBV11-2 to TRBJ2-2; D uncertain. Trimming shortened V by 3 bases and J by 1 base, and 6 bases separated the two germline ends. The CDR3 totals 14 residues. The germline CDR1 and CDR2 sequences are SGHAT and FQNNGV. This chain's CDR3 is CASSFGMNTGELFF. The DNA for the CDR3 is TGTGCCAGCAGCTTTGGCATGAACACCGGGGAGCTGTTTTTT.

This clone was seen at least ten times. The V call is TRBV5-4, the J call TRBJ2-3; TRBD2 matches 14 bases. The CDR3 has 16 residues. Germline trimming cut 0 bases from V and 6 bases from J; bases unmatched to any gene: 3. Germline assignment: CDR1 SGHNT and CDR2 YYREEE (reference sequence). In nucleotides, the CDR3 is TGTGCCAGCAGCTTGGAGGGACTAGCGGGAGTGGATACGCAGTATTTT. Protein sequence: CASSLEGLAGVDTQYF.

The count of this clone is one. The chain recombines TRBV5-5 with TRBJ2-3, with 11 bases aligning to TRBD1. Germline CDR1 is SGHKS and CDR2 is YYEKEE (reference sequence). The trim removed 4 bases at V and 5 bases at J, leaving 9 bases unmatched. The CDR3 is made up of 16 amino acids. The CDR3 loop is CASSLGQGAAEDTQYF. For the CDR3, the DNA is TGTGCCAGCAGCCTAGGACAGGGGGCCGCAGAAGATACGCAGTATTTT.

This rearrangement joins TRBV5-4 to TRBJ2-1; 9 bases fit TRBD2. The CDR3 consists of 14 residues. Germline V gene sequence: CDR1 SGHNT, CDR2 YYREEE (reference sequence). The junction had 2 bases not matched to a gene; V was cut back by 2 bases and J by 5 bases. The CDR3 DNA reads TGTGCCAGCAGCTTAACTAGCGGGCACAATGAGCAGTTCTTC. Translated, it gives CASSLTSGHNEQFF.